The 2 T cell receptor beta chains reported below all come from one sample, sequenced in a study of control samples from healthy donors and cancer patients. The table came from immunoSEQ multiplex PCR; TCRdb's copy has only in-frame clones and leaves some out. The sample lists roughly 450,000 clones; around nine tenths were seen once. The sample consisted of PBMCs. The receptors were gathered from a man aged 40-49 years with head and neck cancer.

J is TRBJ1-2 and V is TRBV29-1, with 7 bases aligning to TRBD1. The ends lost 7 bases at V and 4 bases at J; junction bases unmatched: 6. Germline V lookup: CDR1 SQVTM, CDR2 ANQGSEA. CDR3 length: 12 amino acids. The CDR3 spells CSALGTAYGYTF. The CDR3, as DNA: TGCAGCGCCTTAGGGACAGCCTATGGCTACACCTTC.

The rearrangement links TRBV30 to TRBJ2-7, with D hard to call. This CDR3 spans 10 amino acids. Germline CDR1 GTSNPN, CDR2 SVGIG (reference sequence). V lost 2 bases, J lost 6 bases, and 5 bases lay in between. In DNA form, the CDR3 reads TGTGCCTGGAGTAAATTCGAGCAGTACTTC. It yields the protein CAWSKFEQYF.